These T cell receptor beta chains were read from a single sample in a study of human T cells and chemical hapten exposure. TCRdb redid the calling of the RACE reads with MiXCR, one entry per CDR3 protein. In the table there are approximately 350,000 distinct CDR3 sequences, around 6% of which are singletons. The sequenced sample was whole blood, obtained in connection with sensitization to the hapten diphenylcyclopropenone (DPC). Receptors were obtained from a young woman with alopecia areata. Some clones in this sample may be carry-over from other donors' samples. CDR3s include the opening cysteine and the closing phenylalanine or tryptophan. Fields, in order: CDR3 protein, CDR3 DNA, V gene, D gene, clone size, J gene. The D gene is left open where the match is weak. Clone size is given for some rows only: seen once, a few or many times, or a class if the clone is expanded.

CASGRRTESGNTIYF	TGTGCCAGCGGGCGAAGGACAGAGTCTGGAAACACCATATATTTT	TRBV6-2/TRBV6-3	.	many	TRBJ1-3
CASSQDHPGLAGSVDTQYF	TGCGCCAGCAGCCAAGATCACCCCGGACTAGCGGGGTCTGTAGATACGCAGTATTTT	TRBV4-3	TRBD2	.	TRBJ2-3
CASSLGVTKNIQYF	TGTGCCAGCAGCTTGGGAGTTACCAAAAACATTCAGTACTTC	TRBV5-5	.	.	TRBJ2-4
CASSFQGQHNQPQHF	TGTGCCAGCTCATTCCAGGGGCAGCACAATCAGCCCCAGCATTTT	TRBV12-3/TRBV12-4	.	.	TRBJ1-5
CASSQDTGRDTEAFF	TGCGCCAGCAGCCAAGATACAGGGAGGGACACTGAAGCTTTCTTT	TRBV4-3	.	many	TRBJ1-1
CSAFTDTQYF	TGCAGTGCTTTCACAGATACGCAGTATTTT	TRBV20-1	.	.	TRBJ2-3
CSARDSGGTTEAFF	TGCAGTGCTAGAGATTCAGGGGGGACCACTGAAGCTTTCTTT	TRBV20-1	TRBD1	many	TRBJ1-1
CASSLIQSGTQETQYF	TGTGCCAGCAGCCTCATACAAAGCGGGACCCAAGAGACCCAGTACTTC	TRBV5-6	TRBD2	.	TRBJ2-5
CASSQQRGIRTDTQYF	TGCGCCAGCAGCCAACAGCGGGGTATACGTACAGATACGCAGTATTTT	TRBV4-3	TRBD2	many	TRBJ2-3
CASKEDFNSPLHF	TGTGCCAGCAAGGAGGATTTTAATTCACCCCTCCACTTT	TRBV2	.	few	TRBJ1-6
CASSLGLPRGYTF	TGTGCCAGCAGCCTGGGACTTCCTAGAGGCTACACCTTC	TRBV3-1	.	.	TRBJ1-2
CASTRIPGELFF	TGTGCCAGCACGAGGATTCCCGGGGAGCTGTTTTTT	TRBV9	.	few	TRBJ2-2
CASSLVASTDTQYF	TGTGCCAGCAGCTTGGTCGCGTCCACAGATACGCAGTATTTT	TRBV5-6	.	.	TRBJ2-3
CASSLSTGKNIQYF	TGTGCCAGCAGCTTGTCAACAGGCAAAAACATTCAGTACTTC	TRBV5-6	.	few	TRBJ2-4
CSAFPSGGVTNEQFF	TGCAGTGCTTTTCCTAGCGGGGGCGTAACCAATGAGCAGTTCTTC	TRBV20-1	TRBD2	few	TRBJ2-1
CASSVGRAGTTDTQYF	TGTGCCAGCAGCGTAGGCCGAGCGGGGACCACAGATACGCAGTATTTT	TRBV9	TRBD2	many	TRBJ2-3
CASSLFPPGQGVYEQYF	TGTGCCAGCAGTTTATTTCCTCCGGGACAGGGGGTTTACGAGCAGTACTTC	TRBV27	TRBD1	.	TRBJ2-7
CASREGGRTGELFF	TGTGCCAGCCGAGAAGGGGGCCGGACCGGGGAGCTGTTTTTT	TRBV12-3/TRBV12-4	TRBD1	few	TRBJ2-2
CASSQEASGEADTQYF	TGCGCCAGCAGCCAAGAGGCTAGCGGGGAGGCAGATACGCAGTATTTT	TRBV5-1	TRBD2	many	TRBJ2-3
CASSPQAGRNEKLFF	TGCGCCAGCAGCCCCCAGGCGGGCCGTAATGAAAAACTGTTTTTT	TRBV5-1	.	many	TRBJ1-4
CASSFTDTQYF	TGTGCCAGCAGCTTCACAGATACGCAGTATTTT	TRBV12-3/TRBV12-4	.	many	TRBJ2-3
CSSLDYGYTF	TGCAGTAGCTTGGACTATGGCTACACCTTC	TRBV29-1	.	many	TRBJ1-2
CASSAVVAEQFF	TGTGCCAGCAGCGCGGTGGTTGCTGAGCAGTTCTTC	TRBV5-5	.	.	TRBJ2-1
CASSPRDRDREQYF	TGTGCCAGCAGCCCCCGAGACAGGGACCGCGAGCAGTACTTC	TRBV14	TRBD1	.	TRBJ2-7
CASSFRRGDTDTQYF	TGTGCCAGCAGCTTCAGGCGGGGGGACACAGATACGCAGTATTTT	TRBV5-4	TRBD2	.	TRBJ2-3
CAGSGGNNQPQHF	TGTGCCGGGTCCGGCGGAAACAATCAGCCCCAGCATTTT	TRBV6-2/TRBV6-3	.	many	TRBJ1-5
CASSNREGAATDTQYF	TGTGCCAGCAGCAATAGGGAGGGTGCCGCCACAGATACGCAGTATTTT	TRBV9	TRBD2	many	TRBJ2-3
CASRAGVNSPLHF	TGTGCCAGTCGGGCAGGGGTCAATTCACCCCTCCACTTT	TRBV6-5	.	many	TRBJ1-6
CSAADRRLDTQYF	TGCAGTGCCGCGGACAGGAGGTTAGATACGCAGTATTTT	TRBV20-1	TRBD1	few	TRBJ2-3
CASSQATNEKLFF	TGCGCCAGCAGCCAAGCAACTAATGAAAAACTGTTTTTT	TRBV4-3	.	many	TRBJ1-4
CASSLLGQGASPGYGYTF	TGTGCCAGCAGCTTACTCGGACAGGGGGCTTCTCCGGGCTATGGCTACACCTTC	TRBV7-2	TRBD1	many	TRBJ1-2
CASSPMIAYEQYF	TGTGCCAGCAGTCCTATGATAGCCTACGAGCAGTACTTC	TRBV2	.	many	TRBJ2-7
CAISVSPRYGYTF	TGTGCCATCAGTGTAAGCCCTAGGTATGGCTACACCTTC	TRBV10-3	.	many	TRBJ1-2
CASNRRQGAEAFF	TGTGCCAGCAACCGACGACAGGGCGCTGAAGCTTTCTTT	TRBV7-2	TRBD1	.	TRBJ1-1
CASRLGPDYGYTF	TGTGCCAGCAGGCTGGGACCTGACTATGGCTACACCTTC	TRBV12-3/TRBV12-4	.	many	TRBJ1-2
CASSLADSSPLHF	TGTGCCAGCAGTCTCGCGGACAGCTCACCCCTCCACTTT	TRBV12-3/TRBV12-4	.	many	TRBJ1-6
CSVELIGRLNYGYTF	TGCAGCGTTGAGTTAATTGGCAGGCTAAACTATGGCTACACCTTC	TRBV29-1	.	many	TRBJ1-2
CASSSGVAGAYTQYF	TGTGCCAGCAGCTCCGGAGTAGCGGGGGCCTATACGCAGTATTTT	TRBV7-2	TRBD2	.	TRBJ2-3
CASTVAIAGANVLTF	TGTGCCAGCACCGTGGCAATCGCTGGGGCCAACGTCCTGACTTTC	TRBV6-1	.	.	TRBJ2-6
CASSFFSGGPYGYTF	TGTGCCAGCAGTTTCTTTTCTGGGGGGCCCTATGGCTACACCTTC	TRBV12-3/TRBV12-4	.	few	TRBJ1-2
CASSDPPFGQGGNSPLHF	TGTGCCAGCAGCGATCCGCCCTTTGGACAGGGAGGGAATTCACCCCTCCACTTT	TRBV9	TRBD1	few	TRBJ1-6